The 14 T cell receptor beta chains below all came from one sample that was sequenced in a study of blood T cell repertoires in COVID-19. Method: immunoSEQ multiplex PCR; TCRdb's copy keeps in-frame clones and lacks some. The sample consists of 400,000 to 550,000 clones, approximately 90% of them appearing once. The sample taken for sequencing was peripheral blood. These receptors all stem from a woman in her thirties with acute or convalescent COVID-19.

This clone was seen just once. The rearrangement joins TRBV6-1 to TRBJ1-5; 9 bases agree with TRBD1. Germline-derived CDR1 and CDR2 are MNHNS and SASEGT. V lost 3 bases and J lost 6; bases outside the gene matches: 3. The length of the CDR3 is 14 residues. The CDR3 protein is CASSDTGGIQPQHF. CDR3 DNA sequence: TGTGCCAGCAGTGACACAGGGGGCATTCAGCCCCAGCATTTT.

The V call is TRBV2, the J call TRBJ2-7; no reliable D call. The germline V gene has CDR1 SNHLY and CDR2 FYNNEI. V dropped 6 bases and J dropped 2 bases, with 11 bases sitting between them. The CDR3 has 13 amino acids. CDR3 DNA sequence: TGTGCCAGCAGGTTGATGGGCCCCTACGAGCAGTACTTC. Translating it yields CASRLMGPYEQYF.

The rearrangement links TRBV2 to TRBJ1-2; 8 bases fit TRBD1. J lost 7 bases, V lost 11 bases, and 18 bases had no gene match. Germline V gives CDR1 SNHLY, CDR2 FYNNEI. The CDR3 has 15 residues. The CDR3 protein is CAGLRDRSSTPGYTF. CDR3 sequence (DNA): TGTGCCGGCCTTCGGGACAGGAGTTCGACCCCTGGCTACACCTTC.

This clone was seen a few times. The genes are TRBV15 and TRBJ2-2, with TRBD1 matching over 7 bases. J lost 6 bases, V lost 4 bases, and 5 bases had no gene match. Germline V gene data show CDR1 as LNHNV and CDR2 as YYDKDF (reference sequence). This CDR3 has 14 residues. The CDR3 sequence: CATSTGQVAGELFF. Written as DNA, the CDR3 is TGTGCCACCAGCACCGGACAGGTGGCCGGGGAGCTGTTTTTT.

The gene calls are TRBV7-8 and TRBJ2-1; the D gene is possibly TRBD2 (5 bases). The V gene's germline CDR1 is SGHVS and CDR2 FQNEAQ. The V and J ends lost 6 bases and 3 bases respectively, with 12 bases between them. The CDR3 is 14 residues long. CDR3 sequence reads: CASREPGSYNEQFF. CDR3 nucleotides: TGTGCCAGCAGGGAGCCGGGGAGCTACAATGAGCAGTTCTTC. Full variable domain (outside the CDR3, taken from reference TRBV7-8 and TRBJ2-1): GAGVSQSPRYKVAKRGQDVALRCDPISGHVSLFWYQQALGQGPEFLTYFQNEAQLDKSGLPSDRFFAERPEGSVSTLKIQRTQQEDSAVYLCASREPGSYNEQFFGPGTRLTVL.

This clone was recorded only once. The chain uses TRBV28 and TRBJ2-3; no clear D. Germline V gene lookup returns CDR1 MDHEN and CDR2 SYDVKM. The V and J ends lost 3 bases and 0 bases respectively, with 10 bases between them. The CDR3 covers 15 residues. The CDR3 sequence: CASSLRSTSTDTQYF. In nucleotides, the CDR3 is TGTGCCAGCAGTTTGAGGTCCACTAGCACAGATACGCAGTATTTT. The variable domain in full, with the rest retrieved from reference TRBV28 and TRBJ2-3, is DVKVTQSSRYLVKRTGEKVFLECVQDMDHENMFWYRQDPGLGLRLIYFSYDVKMKEKGDIPEGYSVSREKKERFSLILESASTNQTSMYLCASSLRSTSTDTQYFGPGTRLTVL.

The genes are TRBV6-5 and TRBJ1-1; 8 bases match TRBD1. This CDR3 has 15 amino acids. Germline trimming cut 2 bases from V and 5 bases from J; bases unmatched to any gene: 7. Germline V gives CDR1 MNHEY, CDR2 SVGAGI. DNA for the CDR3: TGTGCCAGCAGTTACGGGACAGGTGGGGTTACTGAAGCTTTCTTT. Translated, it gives CASSYGTGGVTEAFF.

CDR3 sequence (DNA): TGTGCCAGCAGTTCGACAGGGAGATACACAGATACGCAGTATTTT. It is translated as CASSSTGRYTDTQYF. The chain carries TRBV28 and TRBJ2-3, with 7 bases matching TRBD1. V trimming: 4 bases; J trimming: 2 bases; junction bases outside the gene matches: 6. Germline V gene sequence: CDR1 MDHEN, CDR2 SYDVKM. The CDR3 is 15 amino acids.

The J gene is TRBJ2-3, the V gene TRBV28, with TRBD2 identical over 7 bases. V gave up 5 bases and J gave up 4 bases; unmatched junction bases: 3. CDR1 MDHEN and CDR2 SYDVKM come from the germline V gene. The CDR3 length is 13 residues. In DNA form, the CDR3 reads TGTGCCAGCAGTGCCCGGGAGGCAGATACGCAGTATTTT. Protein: CASSAREADTQYF.

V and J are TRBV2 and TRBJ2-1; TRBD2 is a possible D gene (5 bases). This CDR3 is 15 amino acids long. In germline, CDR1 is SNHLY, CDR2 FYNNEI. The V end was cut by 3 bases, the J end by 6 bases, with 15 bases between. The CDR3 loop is CASSEWRVPSNEQFF. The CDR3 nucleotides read TGTGCCAGCAGTGAGTGGCGGGTCCCCTCCAATGAGCAGTTCTTC.

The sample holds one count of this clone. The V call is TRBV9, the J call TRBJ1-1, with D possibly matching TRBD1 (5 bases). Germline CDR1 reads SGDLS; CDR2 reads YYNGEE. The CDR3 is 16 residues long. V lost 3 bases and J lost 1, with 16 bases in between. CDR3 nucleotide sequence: TGTGCCAGCAGCGCCTCAATTCAAACAGGGAACACTGAAGCTTTCTTT. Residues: CASSASIQTGNTEAFF.

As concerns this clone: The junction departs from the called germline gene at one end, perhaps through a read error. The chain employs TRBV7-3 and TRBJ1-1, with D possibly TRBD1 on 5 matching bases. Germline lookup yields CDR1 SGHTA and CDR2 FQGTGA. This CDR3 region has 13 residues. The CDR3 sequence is CASSLTGGTEAFF. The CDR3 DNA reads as TGTGCCAGCAGCCTAACGGGGGGTACTGAAGCTTTCTTT.

Written as DNA, the CDR3 is TGTGCCAGCAGCTTGGGCCAGGGGGTAAGAAACACTGAAGCTTTCTTT. It yields the protein CASSLGQGVRNTEAFF. The rearrangement uses TRBV7-8 and TRBJ1-1, with 7 bases that match TRBD1. Germline V lookup: CDR1 SGHVS, CDR2 FQNEAQ. J gave up 2 bases and V 3 bases, and 9 bases lay outside the gene matches. The length of the CDR3 is 16 residues. Full variable domain (missing parts from reference TRBV7-8 and TRBJ1-1): GAGVSQSPRYKVAKRGQDVALRCDPISGHVSLFWYQQALGQGPEFLTYFQNEAQLDKSGLPSDRFFAERPEGSVSTLKIQRTQQEDSAVYLCASSLGQGVRNTEAFFGQGTRLTVV.

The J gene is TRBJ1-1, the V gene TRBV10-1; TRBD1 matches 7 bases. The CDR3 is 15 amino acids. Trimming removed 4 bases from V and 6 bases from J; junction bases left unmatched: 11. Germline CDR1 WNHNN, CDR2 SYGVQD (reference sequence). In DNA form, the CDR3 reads TGCGCCAGCAGTGCTGGCGTTACAGGGGATTCTGAAGCTTTCTTT. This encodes CASSAGVTGDSEAFF.